Sequencing of this T cell receptor beta chain was carried out in a study of early T cells in non-severe SARS-CoV-2 infection. In germline, CDR1 is MDHEN, CDR2 SYDVKM. With 10 bases removed from V and 2 bases from J, the gap between germline ends came to 17 bases. The CDR3 totals 15 residues. This clonotype was found many times. TCRdb reprocessed the 5' RACE reads via MiXCR and lists one record per CDR3 protein. The sample holds just under 60,000 distinct CDR3 sequences, just under 9% seen once. The receptor's source is an adult who was a healthcare worker with PCR-confirmed SARS-CoV-2 infection or an uninfected control (not recorded which). Specimen: whole blood. The chain is built from TRBV28 and TRBJ2-2; D is perhaps TRBD1 or TRBD2 (6 bases each). The CDR3 here is CAIAVGGSNTGELFF. The CDR3 bases are TGTGCCATAGCAGTCGGGGGCTCCAACACCGGGGAGCTGTTTTTT. The full variable domain, in which reference TRBV28 and TRBJ2-2 provide the parts outside the CDR3, is DVKVTQSSRYLVKRTGEKVFLECVQDMDHENMFWYRQDPGLGLRLIYFSYDVKMKEKGDIPEGYSVSREKKERFSLILESASTNQTSMYLCAIAVGGSNTGELFFGEGSRLTVL.